This T cell receptor (beta chain) was sequenced during a study of T cells in Graves' hyperthyroidism and ophthalmopathy. Study details: Peripheral blood sampling occurred at initial diagnosis, before any treatment. Study-level points and caveats: Model-based prediction identified ophthalmopathy a median roughly 6.1 months prior to its onset.

Amplified TCR beta CDR3 regions came from RNA transcripts. RT-PCR in the first round (using the HTBI primer set) targeted the TCR CDR3. TCRdb itself ran the multiplex PCR reads through MiXCR, one entry per CDR3 protein. Of about 620,000 distinct CDR3 sequences detected, around 15% appear once; the ten largest clones hold about 3.8%. Diagnostic decisions used clinical symptoms, serum thyroxine and TRAb, thyroid ultrasound and orbital computed tomography. The PBMCs were sourced from fresh peripheral blood (approximately 9.6 ml). Germline V gene data show CDR1 as KGHSH and CDR2 as LQKENI. Trimming cost V 8 bases and J 2 bases; bases outside gene matches: 8. The CDR3 sequence is 14 residues long. In this sample, this clonotype turned up many times. Its antigen is currently unknown.

This sequence was found in a woman in her 30s with Graves' hyperthyroidism. J is TRBJ2-5 and V is TRBV18, with 7 bases that match TRBD1. The material sequenced was blood. The CDR3 sequence: CASRTGTDQETQYF. CDR3 nucleotides: TGTGCCAGCCGGACCGGGACAGATCAAGAGACCCAGTACTTC.